The 7 T cell receptor beta chains presented below share a single source sample, sequenced in a study of neoadjuvant nivolumab and ipilimumab in lung cancer. This table comes from immunoSEQ multiplex PCR, and its TCRdb copy is limited to in-frame clones, with some not included. The table lists 40,000 or so clones, roughly 89% of them singletons. The specimen was peripheral blood, collected before neoadjuvant nivolumab, alone or with ipilimumab. The receptors originated from an adult with non-small cell lung cancer.

The chain couples TRBV6-6 to TRBJ1-5; D gene uncertain. The CDR3 covers 15 residues. The germline gives CDR1 MNHNY, CDR2 SVGAGI (reference sequence). V was trimmed by 5 bases and J by 6 bases, leaving 17 bases between them. The CDR3 coding sequence is TGTGCCAGCAGTCCCCTTGGACGACGGGCTCAGCCCCAGCATTTT. It translates to CASSPLGRRAQPQHF.

The chain employs TRBV6-5 and TRBJ2-7; 7 nucleotides agree with TRBD2. J was trimmed by 4 bases and V by 6 bases; bases with no gene match: 12. The germline gives CDR1 MNHEY, CDR2 SVGAGI. This CDR3 is 15 amino acids long. The CDR3 protein is CASRLLGRAGYEQYF. The CDR3 nucleotides are TGTGCCAGCAGATTGCTTGGGAGGGCCGGGTACGAGCAGTACTTC.

CDR3 sequence: CASSGGWQGGDYGYTF. The CDR3 DNA reads as TGCGCCAGCAGCGGCGGATGGCAGGGCGGGGACTATGGCTACACCTTC. This chain links TRBV5-1 with TRBJ1-2; D is perhaps TRBD1 (5 bases). The germline V gene encodes CDR1 SGHRS and CDR2 YFSETQ. CDR3 length: 16 residues. Trimming shortened V by 4 bases and J by 3 bases, and 19 bases separated the two germline ends.

This clone appeared once. This chain links TRBV29-1 with TRBJ2-7; 9 bases align to TRBD1. The germline V gene has CDR1 SQVTM and CDR2 ANQGSEA. This CDR3 is built from 13 residues. With 7 bases clipped from V and 7 bases from J, the junction kept 11 bases outside the gene matches. The CDR3 DNA reads TGCAGCGCCTCCCGGGACAGGGAGGGGGAGCAGTACTTC. Amino acids: CSASRDREGEQYF.

The V gene is TRBV5-1, the J gene TRBJ2-1; the D is unclear. Trimming stripped 0 bases from V and 0 bases from J, with 13 bases between. Germline V CDR1 and CDR2: SGHRS, YFSETQ. The CDR3 totals 17 residues. The CDR3 sequence is CASSLVLGSSSYNEQFF. The DNA of the CDR3 is TGCGCCAGCAGCTTGGTTCTGGGGTCGAGCTCCTACAATGAGCAGTTCTTC.

V gene TRBV7-9 combines with J gene TRBJ2-5; 7 positions match TRBD1. V lost 4 bases to trimming and J lost 2 bases; unmatched junction nucleotides: 4. The CDR3 runs to 14 residues. CDR1 is SEHNR, CDR2 FQNEAQ, per germline (reference sequence). The CDR3 is CASSSWTGQETQYF. The CDR3 DNA reads TGTGCCAGCAGCTCGTGGACAGGACAAGAGACCCAGTACTTC.

This rearrangement joins TRBV11-2 to TRBJ2-2; unclear D gene. CDR3 length: 14 residues. V gave up 2 bases and J gave up 2 bases, with 6 bases separating them. Germline V gene sequence: CDR1 SGHAT, CDR2 FQNNGV. The CDR3: CASSLILNTGELFF. Written as DNA, the CDR3 is TGTGCCAGCAGCTTAATCTTAAACACCGGGGAGCTGTTTTTT.